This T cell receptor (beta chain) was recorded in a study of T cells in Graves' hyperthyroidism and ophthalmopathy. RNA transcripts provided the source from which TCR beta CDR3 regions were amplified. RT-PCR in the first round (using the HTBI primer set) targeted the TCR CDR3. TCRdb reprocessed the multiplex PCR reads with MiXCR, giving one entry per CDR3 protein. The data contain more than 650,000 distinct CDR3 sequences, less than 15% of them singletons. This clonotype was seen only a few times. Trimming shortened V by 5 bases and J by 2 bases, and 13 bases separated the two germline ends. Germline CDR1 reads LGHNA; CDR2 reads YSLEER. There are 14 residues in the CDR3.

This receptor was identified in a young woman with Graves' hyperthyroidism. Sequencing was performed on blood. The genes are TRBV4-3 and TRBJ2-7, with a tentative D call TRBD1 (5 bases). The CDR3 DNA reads TGCGCCAGCAGCGAAGGCAGGGTAGCCTACGAGCAGTACTTC. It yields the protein CASSEGRVAYEQYF.